These 32 T cell receptor beta chains were all obtained from the same sample, sequenced in a study of blood T cell repertoires in COVID-19. Using immunoSEQ multiplex PCR, the repertoire was profiled, and TCRdb retains in-frame clones only, with some absent. The repertoire holds fewer than 350,000 clones, around 85% seen once, with about 2.2% in the top ten. Sequencing was done on a sample of peripheral blood. All receptors come from a woman aged 30 to 39 who had recovered from COVID-19.

The rearrangement uses TRBV29-1 and TRBJ2-3, with a tentative D call TRBD2 (6 bases). V was pared by 7 bases and J by 3 bases, with 11 bases between. CDR3 length: 12 residues. CDR1 is SQVTM, CDR2 ANQGSEA, per germline. In nucleotides, the CDR3 is TGCAGCGGTCGACGGGGGACAGATACGCAGTATTTT. This translates into CSGRRGTDTQYF.

The chain joins TRBV29-1 to TRBJ2-1; 7 bases agree with TRBD2. This CDR3 has 17 residues. In germline, CDR1 is SQVTM, CDR2 ANQGSEA. The J segment lost 0 bases and the V segment lost 4 bases, leaving 12 bases of the junction unmatched. CDR3 sequence (DNA): TGCAGCGTTGTGGGGACTACTTCTGGAGGCTCCTACAATGAGCAGTTCTTC. This sequence encodes CSVVGTTSGGSYNEQFF.

The CDR3 here is CASSLTPRGSTEAFF. DNA for the CDR3: TGTGCCAGCAGTTTAACCCCCAGGGGAAGCACTGAAGCTTTCTTT. The V call is TRBV6-5, the J call TRBJ1-1, with D possibly matching TRBD1 (6 bases). With 4 bases removed from V and 4 bases from J, the gap between germline ends came to 16 bases. The CDR3 contains 15 residues. The V gene's germline CDR1 is MNHEY and CDR2 SVGAGI.

The chain joins TRBV5-8 to TRBJ1-2; 9 bases are shared with TRBD1. The CDR3 is made up of 15 amino acids. The germline V gene has CDR1 SGHTS and CDR2 YDEGEE. The V segment lost 3 bases and the J segment 4 bases; nucleotides outside the gene matches: 7. CDR3 protein: CASSSLTGGGYGYTF. The CDR3 DNA is TGTGCCAGCAGCTCTCTCACAGGGGGCGGCTATGGCTACACCTTC.

This chain uses TRBV24-1 with TRBJ1-5; 8 nucleotides match TRBD1. This CDR3 contains 15 residues. In germline, CDR1 is KGHDR, CDR2 SFDVKD. Trimming took 4 bases from V and 2 from J; bases not matched to a gene: 3. CDR3 amino acids: CATSDQGAGNQPQHF. CDR3 coding DNA: TGTGCCACCAGTGACCAGGGGGCTGGCAATCAGCCCCAGCATTTT.

The chain recombines TRBV10-3 with TRBJ1-2, with D tentatively TRBD1 (6 bases). The CDR3 spans 14 residues. V lost 4 bases and J 5 bases, leaving 14 bases between the germline ends. Germline V lookup: CDR1 ENHRY, CDR2 SYGVKD. CDR3: CAISVGAYQYGYTF. The CDR3 DNA follows: TGTGCCATCAGTGTGGGGGCATACCAATATGGCTACACCTTC.

The V call is TRBV4-3, the J call TRBJ1-1; D is uncertain. The CDR3 totals 13 residues. The germline CDR1 and CDR2 sequences are LGHNA and YSLEER. Trimming removed 2 bases at V and 0 bases at J, with 4 bases between. This CDR3 is CASSQYLNTEAFF. CDR3 nucleotide sequence: TGCGCCAGCAGCCAATATTTGAACACTGAAGCTTTCTTT.

The rearrangement links TRBV11-1 to TRBJ2-1, with D tentatively TRBD1 (6 bases). V gave up 5 bases and J gave up 8 bases, with 19 bases separating them. Germline V gene lookup returns CDR1 SGHAT and CDR2 FQDESV (reference sequence). There are 15 residues in the CDR3. CDR3: CASSQYRALVDEQFF. CDR3 DNA: TGTGCCAGCAGCCAATACAGGGCCCTGGTGGATGAGCAGTTCTTC.

The chain joins TRBV5-5 to TRBJ1-6, with D maybe TRBD1 (6 bases). CDR1 and CDR2 from the germline V gene are SGHKS and YYEKEE (reference sequence). The CDR3 is made up of 15 amino acids. V gave up 2 bases and J gave up 5 bases, with 11 bases separating them. CDR3 in DNA: TGTGCCAGCAGCTTATCAGGGGCGGATAATTCACCCCTCCACTTT. The encoded protein is CASSLSGADNSPLHF.

The table lists this clone with a count of one. The chain is built from TRBV5-1 and TRBJ2-1; TRBD2 matches at 8 bases. After removal of 4 bases from V and 6 bases from J, the junction contained 15 bases not matched to a gene. The CDR3 has 17 residues. Germline assignment: CDR1 SGHRS and CDR2 YFSETQ. DNA for the CDR3: TGCGCCAGCAGCCAGGGCCGTGGGACTAGTGAAGGCAATGAGCAGTTCTTC. As protein: CASSQGRGTSEGNEQFF.

This clone was picked up one time. This chain uses TRBV29-1 with TRBJ2-3, with 8 positions matching TRBD2. With V trimmed by 6 bases and J by 2 bases, 4 bases remained unmatched. Germline CDR1 SQVTM, CDR2 ANQGSEA. This CDR3 comprises 13 residues. CDR3 nucleotide sequence: TGCAGCGTCGGGACTAGACACACAGATACGCAGTATTTT. Translated: CSVGTRHTDTQYF.

This sequence joins TRBV5-4 and TRBJ1-1; perhaps TRBD1 as D (5 bases). CDR1 and CDR2 (germline): SGHNT, YYREEE (reference sequence). V lost 4 bases to trimming and J lost 6 bases, with 13 bases between them. The CDR3 sequence is 13 residues long. In DNA form, the CDR3 reads TGTGCCAGCAGCCCCAAGGGCAGGGCTGAAGCTTTCTTT. Translating it yields CASSPKGRAEAFF. Combining the CDR3 with reference TRBV5-4 and TRBJ1-1 gives the whole variable domain ETGVTQSPTHLIKTRGQQVTLRCSSQSGHNTVSWYQQALGQGPQFIFQYYREEENGRGNFPPRFSGLQFPNYSSELNVNALELDDSALYLCASSPKGRAEAFFGQGTRLTVV.

The J gene is TRBJ2-2, the V gene TRBV28; 7 positions agree with TRBD1. The germline gives CDR1 MDHEN, CDR2 SYDVKM. The CDR3 has 16 amino acids. V was pared by 5 bases and J by 2 bases, with 8 bases of the junction left unmatched. The chain's CDR3 is CASSPPGQRNTGELFF. For the CDR3, the DNA is TGTGCCAGCAGTCCGCCGGGACAGCGTAACACCGGGGAGCTGTTTTTT. Full variable domain (missing parts from reference TRBV28 and TRBJ2-2): DVKVTQSSRYLVKRTGEKVFLECVQDMDHENMFWYRQDPGLGLRLIYFSYDVKMKEKGDIPEGYSVSREKKERFSLILESASTNQTSMYLCASSPPGQRNTGELFFGEGSRLTVL.

Concerning this clone: Other DNA sequences from this sample encode an identical CDR3 as well. This chain uses TRBV11-2 with TRBJ2-7; 9 nucleotides agree with TRBD1. Trimming at V came to 4 bases and at J to 4 bases, leaving 8 bases not matched to a gene. The V gene's germline CDR1 is SGHAT and CDR2 FQNNGV. This CDR3 has 15 residues. In DNA, the CDR3 is TGTGCCAGCAGCTCCCCCGGGACAGGGACTTACGAGCAGTACTTC. The encoded protein is CASSSPGTGTYEQYF.

The rearrangement uses TRBV11-2 and TRBJ2-7, with a weak D call TRBD1 (6 bases). Trimming shortened V by 0 bases and J by 0 bases, and 9 bases separated the two germline ends. This CDR3 spans 15 amino acids. CDR1 SGHAT and CDR2 FQNNGV come from the germline V gene. The CDR3 loop is CASSLDRTDSYEQYF. In DNA form, the CDR3 reads TGTGCCAGCAGCTTAGATCGGACAGACTCCTACGAGCAGTACTTC.

This rearrangement joins TRBV3-1 (or the pseudogene TRBV3-2) to TRBJ1-2, with unresolved D. The CDR3 has 14 residues. V dropped 4 bases and J dropped 6 bases, with 15 bases sitting between them. Germline CDR1 and CDR2: LGHDT and YNNKEL (reference sequence). CDR3 sequence reads: CASSPRAGSHGYTF. CDR3 nucleotide sequence: TGTGCCAGCAGCCCTCGAGCGGGGAGCCATGGCTACACCTTC.

This chain uses TRBV19 with TRBJ1-1, with D possibly TRBD1 on 5 matching bases. CDR1 and CDR2 from the germline V gene are LNHDA and SQIVND (reference sequence). This CDR3 contains 14 residues. Trimming took off 5 bases at V and 5 bases at J, with 15 bases between the two ends. The CDR3 bases are TGTGCCAGTAGTTTGGGGGACTTAGGTACTGAAGCTTTCTTT. This sequence encodes CASSLGDLGTEAFF.

The rearrangement joins TRBV6-5 to TRBJ1-1, with TRBD1 matching 8 bases. Losses at the gene ends were 2 bases for V and 1 base for J; bases not matched to a gene: 3. Per the germline V gene, CDR1 is MNHEY and CDR2 is SVGAGI. The CDR3 totals 15 residues. For the CDR3, the DNA is TGTGCCAGCAGTTACCGACAGGGGCGGAACACTGAAGCTTTCTTT. Protein: CASSYRQGRNTEAFF.

This clone was found once. The gene calls are TRBV6-5 and TRBJ2-7; no firm D call. Between the trimmed V and J ends, which lost 8 bases and 4 bases, there was a span of 9 bases. The germline V gene encodes CDR1 MNHEY and CDR2 SVGAGI. This CDR3 is 11 amino acids long. The CDR3 spells CASPRGYEQYF. CDR3 DNA sequence: TGTGCCAGCCCAAGAGGTTACGAGCAGTACTTC.

The chain has TRBV27 and TRBJ2-7, with TRBD1 as a possible D gene (6 bases). The V and J ends lost 8 bases and 1 base respectively, with 18 bases between them. CDR3 length: 15 amino acids. The V gene's germline CDR1 is MNHEY and CDR2 SMNVEV (reference sequence). CDR3: CASSYGGQPSYEQYF. The CDR3 DNA reads as TGTGCCAGCTCCTATGGAGGACAGCCGTCCTACGAGCAGTACTTC.

The rearrangement links TRBV12-3 or TRBV12-4 to TRBJ2-5; perhaps TRBD2 as D (6 bases). Trimming took off 7 bases at V and 2 bases at J, with 11 bases between the two ends. The CDR3 totals 13 residues. CDR3 sequence: CASNLGLQETQYF. For the CDR3, the DNA is TGTGCCAGCAATTTGGGACTTCAAGAGACCCAGTACTTC.

The V call is TRBV7-2, the J call TRBJ1-1; D gene uncertain. The length of the CDR3 is 13 residues. Trimming stripped 5 bases from V and 7 bases from J, with 14 bases between. Germline-derived CDR1 and CDR2 are SGHTA and FQGNSA. CDR3 amino acids: CASSETLTIEAFF. The CDR3 DNA is TGTGCCAGCAGCGAGACTTTGACTATTGAAGCTTTCTTT.

In its sample, this clone was seen once. The V gene is TRBV7-9, the J gene TRBJ2-3; 11 positions match TRBD2. Germline trimming cut 8 bases from V and 2 bases from J; bases unmatched to any gene: 9. Per germline, CDR1 SEHNR and CDR2 FQNEAQ (reference sequence). The CDR3 is 16 amino acids. For the CDR3, the DNA is TGTGCCAGCGGGTGGCCTAGCGGGGGGACCACAGATACGCAGTATTTT. Protein sequence: CASGWPSGGTTDTQYF.

The J gene is TRBJ1-4, the V gene TRBV19; the match to TRBD1 covers 7 bases. The J segment lost 6 bases and the V segment lost 6 bases, leaving 7 bases of the junction unmatched. From germline, CDR1 is LNHDA and CDR2 SQIVND (reference sequence). The CDR3 runs to 14 residues. The chain's CDR3 is CASSQQGKDEKLFF. Here the CDR3 DNA reads TGTGCCAGTAGCCAACAGGGGAAGGATGAAAAACTGTTTTTT.

The chain carries TRBV7-2 and TRBJ2-7; 9 positions agree with TRBD2. The V and J ends lost 0 bases and 3 bases, in that order; junction bases with no gene match: 6. The CDR3 is 16 amino acids. Germline CDR1 reads SGHTA; CDR2 reads FQGNSA. CDR3 nucleotides: TGTGCCAGCAGCTTAGCGGGCGGTAGCGGGGGCTACGAGCAGTACTTC. This encodes CASSLAGGSGGYEQYF. The variable domain in full, with the rest retrieved from reference TRBV7-2 and TRBJ2-7, is GAGVSQSPSNKVTEKGKDVELRCDPISGHTALYWYRQSLGQGLEFLIYFQGNSAPDKSGLPSDRFSAERTGGSVSTLTIQRTQQEDSAVYLCASSLAGGSGGYEQYFGPGTRLTVT.

The gene calls are TRBV13 and TRBJ2-3; D not resolved. The CDR3 is made up of 15 amino acids. V was shortened by 5 bases and J by 2 bases, with 14 bases between the two germline ends. Per germline, CDR1 PRHDT and CDR2 FYEKMQ (reference sequence). CDR3 sequence reads: CASSPLSSNTDTQYF. The CDR3, as DNA: TGTGCCAGCAGCCCTCTATCAAGCAACACAGATACGCAGTATTTT.

This clone appeared a few times. The chain combines TRBV5-1 with TRBJ1-2, with 7 bases aligning to TRBD1. V dropped 1 base and J dropped 2; count of bases not matched to a gene: 5. CDR1 SGHRS and CDR2 YFSETQ come from the germline V gene. The CDR3 has 15 amino acids. CDR3 DNA: TGCGCCAGCAGCTTGTCTTCGACAGGGAACTATGGCTACACCTTC. Residues: CASSLSSTGNYGYTF. Complete variable domain (other parts from reference TRBV5-1 and TRBJ1-2): KAGVTQTPRYLIKTRGQQVTLSCSPISGHRSVSWYQQTPGQGLQFLFEYFSETQRNKGNFPGRFSGRQFSNSRSEMNVSTLELGDSALYLCASSLSSTGNYGYTFGSGTRLTVV.

The J gene is TRBJ2-1, the V gene TRBV6-2 or TRBV6-3; possibly TRBD2 for D (6 bases). Germline values: CDR1 MNHEY, CDR2 SVGEGT. The V gene lost 2 bases and the J gene lost 10 bases, with 15 bases spanning the gap. CDR3 size: 14 residues. CDR3 protein: CASSYAGPRGEQFF. CDR3 coding DNA: TGTGCCAGCAGTTACGCGGGACCGCGGGGCGAGCAGTTCTTC.

There are a few counts of this clone. V usage is TRBV7-2 and J usage is TRBJ2-2; D may be TRBD2 (5 bases). The CDR3 sequence is 15 residues long. Germline V gene lookup returns CDR1 SGHTA and CDR2 FQGNSA. With 4 bases removed from V and 7 bases from J, the gap between germline ends came to 16 bases. CDR3 DNA: TGTGCCAGCAGCTACCGACTAACCGCCGGCGGGGAGCTGTTTTTT. This codes for CASSYRLTAGGELFF.

The genes are TRBV4-1 and TRBJ2-7; 7 bases are a match to TRBD1. CDR1 and CDR2 from the germline V gene are MGHRA and YSYEKL. The V segment lost 4 bases and the J segment 5 bases; nucleotides outside the gene matches: 8. CDR3 size: 14 residues. The CDR3 here is CASSPLNDRDEQYF. CDR3 DNA sequence: TGCGCCAGCAGCCCCCTTAACGACAGGGACGAGCAGTACTTC.

This clone appeared a few times. The chain recombines TRBV27 with TRBJ1-5; 7 bases map to TRBD1. This CDR3 region has 16 residues. The germline V gene encodes CDR1 MNHEY and CDR2 SMNVEV (reference sequence). Trimming at V came to 4 bases and at J to 1 base, leaving 7 bases not matched to a gene. The CDR3 DNA sequence: TGTGCCAGCAGTTCGGTGGGACAGTTAAGCAATCAGCCCCAGCATTTT. The encoded protein is CASSSVGQLSNQPQHF.

The chain has TRBV28 and TRBJ1-1; 8 bases map to TRBD1. The CDR3 is made up of 13 amino acids. Germline CDR1 is MDHEN and CDR2 is SYDVKM. V shed 4 bases, J shed 11 bases, and the junction held 9 bases outside the gene matches. CDR3 in amino acids: CASSSVTGGRAFF. The CDR3 DNA follows: TGTGCCAGCAGTTCCGTTACAGGGGGGCGGGCTTTCTTT.